This is a list of T cell receptor beta chains from one sample in a study of T-cell memory formation after mild COVID-19. TCRdb re-analysed the 5' RACE reads in MiXCR, keeping a single row per CDR3 protein. The top ten hold 20% to 25% of the sample, which has around 340,000 distinct CDR3 sequences, approximately 14% seen once. The sample taken for sequencing was PBMCs or a T cell subset sorted from them (not recorded which). These receptors originate from a man between 18 and 29 years old who had mild COVID-19 (a few samples of this study predate the infection). Cell type and time point are not known. CDR3s include the opening cysteine and the closing phenylalanine or tryptophan. The order of the fields is D gene, V gene, clone size, J gene, CDR3 protein, CDR3 DNA. A D gene is named only where the DNA matches it firmly. Clone size is not always given. Where it is, it says once, few, many or a class for expanded clones.

-	TRBV15	few	TRBJ2-5	CATSRDQGVQETQYF	TGTGCCACCAGCAGAGATCAAGGGGTACAAGAGACCCAGTACTTC
TRBD2	TRBV6-5	-	TRBJ2-1	CASSYSAVGLDTPNEQFF	TGTGCCAGCAGTTACTCGGCCGTGGGACTAGATACCCCCAATGAGCAGTTCTTC
-	TRBV6-2/TRBV6-3	few	TRBJ2-1	CASSFGQSAYNEQFF	TGTGCCAGCAGTTTTGGACAGAGCGCCTACAATGAGCAGTTCTTC
-	TRBV7-2	few	TRBJ2-2	CASSSGTTWNTGELFF	TGTGCCAGCAGCTCCGGGACAACTTGGAACACCGGGGAGCTGTTTTTT
-	TRBV12-3/TRBV12-4	-	TRBJ1-1	CASTPLEHPGGAEAFF	TGTGCCAGCACCCCCTTAGAACATCCGGGTGGGGCTGAAGCTTTCTTT
-	TRBV6-6	-	TRBJ2-5	CASSYSEETQYF	TGTGCCAGCAGTTACTCGGAGGAGACCCAGTACTTC
-	TRBV5-1	many	TRBJ2-1	CASSLGGEQFF	TGCGCCAGCAGCTTGGGCGGCGAGCAGTTCTTC
TRBD2	TRBV7-2	-	TRBJ2-3	CASSAPSGGATDTQYF	TGTGCCAGCAGCGCCCCTAGCGGGGGGGCCACAGATACGCAGTATTTT
-	TRBV7-9	few	TRBJ1-6	CASSSDSRDNSPLHF	TGTGCCAGCAGCTCGGACAGCAGGGATAATTCACCCCTCCACTTT
-	TRBV9	-	TRBJ2-7	CASSPRMTYSYEQYF	TGTGCCAGCAGCCCGCGAATGACATACTCCTACGAGCAGTACTTC
-	TRBV7-3	many	TRBJ2-5	CASSTDGSQETQYF	TGTGCCAGCAGCACGGACGGATCCCAAGAGACCCAGTACTTC
-	TRBV5-1	many	TRBJ2-3	CASSSQGPAGTQYF	TGCGCCAGCAGCTCCCAAGGTCCGGCAGGAACGCAGTATTTT
-	TRBV5-1	few	TRBJ2-1	CASSTGTVSYNEQFF	TGCGCCAGCAGCACCGGGACCGTCTCCTACAATGAGCAGTTCTTC
-	TRBV19	-	TRBJ1-4	CASSGRYNEKLFF	TGTGCCAGTAGTGGACGGTATAATGAAAAACTGTTTTTT
TRBD2	TRBV7-2	few	TRBJ2-3	CASSLQRGGFPWDTQYF	TGTGCCAGCAGCTTGCAGCGGGGGGGTTTTCCGTGGGATACGCAGTATTTT
-	TRBV28	-	TRBJ1-1	CASSLPGVMNTEAFF	TGTGCCAGCAGTTTACCAGGGGTCATGAACACTGAAGCTTTCTTT
-	TRBV6-5	few	TRBJ1-2	CASRTTGDYGYTF	TGTGCCAGCAGAACGACAGGTGATTATGGCTACACCTTC